The 14 T cell receptor beta chains listed next were all sequenced from one sample in a study of cytomegalovirus exposure and HLA in healthy donors. The PCR ran on 60 Vbeta and 13 Jbeta primers. Profiling relied on immunoSEQ multiplex PCR, and the TCRdb table lists in-frame clones only, not all of them. The sample records approximately 160,000 clones, 65% to 90% being singletons. The sequencing input was PBMCs. These TCRs come from a human donor in good health.

The V gene is TRBV7-9, the J gene TRBJ1-2, with D unclear. The length of the CDR3 is 12 residues. The ends were cut back, 5 bases at V and 4 bases at J, with 8 bases in the middle. Germline CDR1 reads SEHNR; CDR2 reads FQNEAQ (reference sequence). CDR3 DNA sequence: TGTGCCAGCAGCCAAAACTTCTATGGCTACACCTTC. It encodes CASSQNFYGYTF.

This sequence joins TRBV6-1 and TRBJ2-2; maybe TRBD2 (6 bases). Germline assignment: CDR1 MNHNS and CDR2 SASEGT. The CDR3 sequence is 15 residues long. The V gene lost 2 bases and the J gene lost 7 bases, with 14 bases spanning the gap. CDR3: CASSEQEGPNGELFF. The CDR3 DNA follows: TGTGCCAGCAGTGAACAGGAGGGGCCCAACGGGGAGCTGTTTTTT.

The rearrangement joins TRBV9 to TRBJ1-1; no clear D. The germline V and J ends were trimmed by 2 bases and 4 bases, with 9 bases remaining between them. Germline V gene data show CDR1 as SGDLS and CDR2 as YYNGEE. This CDR3 comprises 13 residues. CDR3 bases: TGTGCCAGCAGCGTGGAGGTTCGCACTGAAGCTTTCTTT. This translates into CASSVEVRTEAFF.

This clone has just a few counts. The rearrangement links TRBV19 to TRBJ1-1; possibly TRBD1 for D (6 bases). CDR1 is LNHDA, CDR2 SQIVND, per germline (reference sequence). V shed 6 bases and J shed 5 bases, with 22 bases lying between them. The CDR3 totals 16 residues. CDR3 protein: CASSIPFRGLGTEAFF. The CDR3 DNA reads as TGTGCCAGTAGCATCCCTTTCAGGGGCTTGGGGACTGAAGCTTTCTTT.

The rearrangement links TRBV7-8 to TRBJ1-5, with 10 bases identical to TRBD1. The junction had 13 bases not matched to a gene; V was cut back by 8 bases and J by 6 bases. The CDR3 consists of 16 residues. Germline loops: CDR1 SGHVS, CDR2 FQNEAQ. The CDR3 reads CASGRMTGGIGQPQHF. The CDR3 DNA follows: TGTGCCAGCGGGAGAATGACAGGGGGCATCGGTCAGCCCCAGCATTTT.

The rearrangement uses TRBV7-8 and TRBJ2-7; 8 nucleotides line up with TRBD2. Looked up from germline, CDR1 is SGHVS and CDR2 is FQNEAQ. The CDR3 is made up of 13 amino acids. Trimming removed 3 bases from V and 7 bases from J; junction bases left unmatched: 5. The CDR3 loop is CASSFSREGEQYF. Written as DNA, the CDR3 is TGTGCCAGCAGCTTCAGTCGGGAGGGGGAGCAGTACTTC.

The chain is built from TRBV5-4 and TRBJ1-2; TRBD1 aligns across 8 bases. Per the germline V gene, CDR1 is SGHNT and CDR2 is YYREEE (reference sequence). J lost 4 bases, V lost 2 bases, and 4 bases had no gene match. The CDR3 extends over 14 amino acids. The CDR3 region has the DNA TGTGCCAGCAGCTTTATTCAGGGGGCCTATGGCTACACCTTC. It yields the protein CASSFIQGAYGYTF.

The rearrangement links TRBV4-3 to TRBJ1-2, with D perhaps matching TRBD1 (6 bases). CDR1 is LGHNA, CDR2 YSLEER, per germline. CDR3 length: 17 amino acids. V was pared by 5 bases and J by 2 bases, with 21 bases between. This CDR3 is CASSSRPGTFPNYGYTF. The CDR3 nucleotides read TGCGCCAGCAGCTCGCGTCCCGGGACATTTCCCAACTATGGCTACACCTTC.

V and J are TRBV5-4 and TRBJ2-5; TRBD2 aligns across 11 bases. The CDR3 is made up of 15 amino acids. V trimming: 4 bases; J trimming: 3 bases; junction bases outside the gene matches: 5. Germline loops: CDR1 SGHNT, CDR2 YYREEE (reference sequence). The CDR3 bases are TGTGCCAGCAGCGTTAGCGGGGGGGCCGAAGAGACCCAGTACTTC. This gives the protein CASSVSGGAEETQYF.

As regards this clone: Other DNA sequences from this sample encode an identical CDR3 as well. The chain joins TRBV7-9 to TRBJ1-6; 9 positions agree with TRBD1. Germline loops: CDR1 SEHNR, CDR2 FQNEAQ (reference sequence). Unmatched junction bases numbered 8, after V lost 5 bases and J lost 9 bases. The CDR3 length is 15 residues. The CDR3 sequence: CASSPQGQGGSPLHF. In DNA, the CDR3 is TGTGCCAGCAGCCCCCAGGGACAGGGAGGTTCACCCCTCCACTTT.

This chain uses TRBV4-2 with TRBJ2-7; no reliable D call. The CDR3 consists of 13 residues. V lost 0 bases, J lost 4 bases, and 7 bases lay in between. The germline V gene encodes CDR1 LGHNA and CDR2 YNFKEQ. Written as DNA, the CDR3 is TGTGCCAGCAGCCAAGATGGCCTTTACGAGCAGTACTTC. Residues: CASSQDGLYEQYF.

This clone was observed a handful of times. This chain links TRBV5-1 with TRBJ1-3; no definite D call. Looked up from germline, CDR1 is SGHRS and CDR2 is YFSETQ. Trimming pared 2 bases from V and 0 bases from J, leaving 9 bases between. There are 15 residues in the CDR3. The CDR3, as DNA: TGCGCCAGCAGCTTCGACACGCGCTCTGGAAACACCATATATTTT. Its translation is CASSFDTRSGNTIYF.

The V call is TRBV7-2, the J call TRBJ2-7; 8 bases are shared with TRBD1. CDR1 and CDR2 (germline): SGHTA, FQGNSA. CDR3 length: 13 amino acids. After removal of 5 bases from V and 3 bases from J, the junction contained 3 bases not matched to a gene. CDR3 in DNA: TGTGCCAGCAGCCGACAGGGGAACTACGAGCAGTACTTC. Its protein is CASSRQGNYEQYF.

This clone was counted between two and nine times. V usage is TRBV11-3 and J usage is TRBJ1-2, with D perhaps matching TRBD1 (5 bases). The V gene lost 2 bases and the J gene lost 4 bases, with 11 bases spanning the gap. The CDR3 spans 14 residues. Germline values: CDR1 SGHNT, CDR2 YENEEA. For the CDR3, the DNA is TGTGCCAGCAGCTTACCAGGGCAAAGCTATGGCTACACCTTC. This translates into CASSLPGQSYGYTF.